The source of this TCR beta chain is a study of T-cell memory formation after mild COVID-19. A single record per CDR3 protein comes from TCRdb applying MiXCR to the 5' RACE reads. The sample carries about 390,000 distinct CDR3 sequences, 16% recorded once. Broader study findings: Contracting clones localized mainly to CM and EM when CD4+ and mainly to EMRA when CD8+.

The J segment lost 0 bases and the V segment lost 1 base, leaving 6 bases of the junction unmatched. The CDR3 spans 16 residues. The germline gives CDR1 MNHEY, CDR2 SVGAGI. About this clonotype: Its matching antigen is unknown.

This chain connects TRBV6-5 to TRBJ2-7; 7 positions match TRBD2. The TCR originated in a man aged 18 to 35 who had mild COVID-19 (a few samples of this study predate the infection). Cell type and time point are not known. The sample consisted of PBMCs or a T cell subset sorted from them (not recorded which). The CDR3 nucleotides read TGTGCCAGCAGTTACTACCGGGGGGTCCCCTCCTACGAGCAGTACTTC. Translation gives CASSYYRGVPSYEQYF.